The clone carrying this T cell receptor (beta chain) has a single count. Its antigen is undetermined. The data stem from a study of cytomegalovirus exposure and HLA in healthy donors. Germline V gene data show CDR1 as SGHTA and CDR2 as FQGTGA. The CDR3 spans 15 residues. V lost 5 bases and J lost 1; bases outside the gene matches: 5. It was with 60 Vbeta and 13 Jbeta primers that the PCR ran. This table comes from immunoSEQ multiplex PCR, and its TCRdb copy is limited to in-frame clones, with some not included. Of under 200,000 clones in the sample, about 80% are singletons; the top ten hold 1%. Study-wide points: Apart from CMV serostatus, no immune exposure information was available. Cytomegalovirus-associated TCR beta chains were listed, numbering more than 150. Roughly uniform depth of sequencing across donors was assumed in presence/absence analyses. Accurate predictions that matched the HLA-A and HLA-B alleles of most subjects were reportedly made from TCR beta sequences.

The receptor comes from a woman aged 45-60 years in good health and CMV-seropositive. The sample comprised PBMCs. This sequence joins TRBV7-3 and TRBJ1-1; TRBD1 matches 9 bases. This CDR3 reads CASSPRTGANTEAFF. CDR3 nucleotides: TGTGCCAGCAGCCCTCGGACAGGGGCGAACACTGAAGCTTTCTTT.